The T cell receptor beta chain under discussion was sequenced for a study of T cell responses to AZD1222 COVID-19 vaccine. Sequencing was performed with immunoSEQ multiplex PCR; in TCRdb, only in-frame clones are kept and a portion is missing. The profile shows about 160,000 clones, roughly nine tenths of them singletons. The CDR3 consists of 12 residues. V was shortened by 0 bases and J by 15 bases, with 12 bases between the two germline ends. Germline values: CDR1 LGHDT, CDR2 YNNKEL (reference sequence). V is TRBV3-1 (or the pseudogene TRBV3-2) and J is TRBJ2-1; D is unresolved. Sample: peripheral blood, taken on day 0 of AZD1222 vaccination. The TCR originated in an adult in good health. The CDR3 DNA is TGTGCCAGCAGCCAAGATCATATCTTTAGGTTCTTC. Its translation is CASSQDHIFRFF.